This T cell receptor (beta chain) was profiled in a study of cytotoxic CD8 clonotypes in ibrutinib-treated CLL. Whole-study context: By median around 74 months, roughly twelve had progressed and approximately 15 stayed remitted; responses had been 2 complete and about 24 partial. Once patients had received a median around 12 months of treatment, range 6 to 36, response samples were obtained.

Trimming left V 0 bases short and J 2 bases short, with 13 bases between. The CDR3 covers 16 residues. The germline V gene encodes CDR1 SGHNT and CDR2 YYREEE (reference sequence). Findings and limits, study-wide: Starting clonality was above that of age-matched healthy donors and tracked circulating CD8+ T-cell counts.

As concerns this clone: Its antigen remains unidentified.

Depth targeted 1 in 200,000 to 1 in 1 million T cells, averaging approximately 9.9x coverage per clonotype. Libraries were prepared by immunoSEQ multiplex PCR; TCRdb keeps only in-frame clonotypes and omits some of them. The repertoire has a few hundred thousand clones, about 80% of them found once; the top ten carry over 5.5%. The sequence was obtained from a human donor with chronic lymphocytic leukemia. The chain links TRBV5-4 to TRBJ2-3; D is ambiguous. Sequencing used PBMCs, obtained before ibrutinib treatment. CDR3 in DNA: TGTGCCAGCAGCTTGGTAGTGGGAACCCTCACAGATACGCAGTATTTT. This codes for CASSLVVGTLTDTQYF.